What follows are 20 T cell receptor beta chains derived from one specimen sequenced in a study of T cells in Graves' hyperthyroidism and ophthalmopathy. From RNA transcripts, TCR beta CDR3 regions were amplified. The HTBI primer set served for first-round RT-PCR of the TCR CDR3. MiXCR, applied by TCRdb to the multiplex PCR reads, yields one record per CDR3 protein. The sample shows fewer than 550,000 distinct CDR3 sequences, less than 25% of them seen only once. Sequencing input: blood. These TCRs come from a woman in her thirties with Graves' ophthalmopathy.

A few counts support this clonotype. The chain uses TRBV28 and TRBJ2-2; TRBD1 aligns across 7 bases. This CDR3 has 14 residues. V lost 8 bases, J lost 4 bases, and 7 bases stayed unmatched. Per the germline V gene, CDR1 is MDHEN and CDR2 is SYDVKM. CDR3 amino acids: CASLGTVGTGELFF. DNA of the CDR3: TGTGCCAGCCTGGGGACAGTTGGCACCGGGGAGCTGTTTTTT.

This rearrangement joins TRBV5-1 to TRBJ1-2; the D is unclear. The CDR3 consists of 14 residues. Trimming removed 6 bases at V and 3 bases at J, with 15 bases between. Germline CDR1 reads SGHRS; CDR2 reads YFSETQ. The DNA for the CDR3 is TGCGCCAGCACCAGTCGGGTAGAGGACTATGGCTACACCTTC. The encoded protein is CASTSRVEDYGYTF.

The rearrangement uses TRBV12-3 or TRBV12-4 and TRBJ1-5, with a tentative D call TRBD1 (6 bases). V was trimmed by 6 bases and J by 6 bases, leaving 18 bases between them. CDR3 size: 15 residues. The CDR3 here is CASSQGATGAQPQHF. CDR3 sequence (DNA): TGTGCCAGCAGCCAAGGGGCCACGGGGGCTCAGCCCCAGCATTTT.

V and J are TRBV7-2 and TRBJ1-2; 7 bases match TRBD1. V lost 7 bases to trimming and J lost 8 bases; unmatched junction nucleotides: 10. CDR1 is SGHTA and CDR2 is FQGNSA in the germline V gene. The CDR3 loop spans 13 amino acids. CDR3: CASTTDRLQGYTF. The CDR3 bases are TGTGCCAGCACCACGGACAGGCTTCAGGGCTACACCTTC.

At least ten counts were recorded for this clonotype. The chain uses TRBV11-2 and TRBJ1-2; D uncertain. V lost 0 bases to trimming and J lost 4 bases, with 12 bases between them. Germline assignment: CDR1 SGHAT and CDR2 FQNNGV. This CDR3 comprises 15 residues. The CDR3 DNA reads TGTGCCAGCAGCTTAGAAAGGGTAACAAGCTATGGCTACACCTTC. The encoded protein is CASSLERVTSYGYTF.

This clonotype appeared a few times. J is TRBJ1-2 and V is TRBV4-3, with a possible D match to TRBD1 (6 bases). This CDR3 spans 15 amino acids. From germline, CDR1 is LGHNA and CDR2 YSLEER. Trimming removed 3 bases at V and 4 bases at J, with 15 bases between. DNA for the CDR3: TGCGCCAGCAGCCAGATGATACGGGGGGCCTATGGCTACACCTTC. Its translation is CASSQMIRGAYGYTF.

This clonotype showed up many times. CDR3 in amino acids: CASSSGVDTEAFF. CDR3 nucleotides: TGCGCCAGCAGCTCAGGGGTCGACACTGAAGCTTTCTTT. The chain joins TRBV5-1 to TRBJ1-1, with D possibly matching TRBD1 (6 bases). In germline, CDR1 is SGHRS, CDR2 YFSETQ. V was trimmed by 3 bases and J by 3 bases, leaving 9 bases between them. The CDR3 runs to 13 residues.

There are many counts of this clonotype. CDR3 protein: CATSNRANTEAFF. CDR3 bases: TGTGCCACCAGCAATCGCGCGAACACTGAAGCTTTCTTT. The chain has TRBV15 and TRBJ1-1; D call uncertain. The V end lost 4 bases, the J end lost 1 base, and 7 bases lay between the germline ends. This CDR3 region has 13 residues. CDR1 is LNHNV and CDR2 is YYDKDF in the germline V gene (reference sequence).

The genes are TRBV12-3 or TRBV12-4 and TRBJ2-7; perhaps TRBD2 as D (6 bases). V was pared by 5 bases and J by 6 bases, with 20 bases between. The length of the CDR3 is 15 residues. The CDR3 nucleotides read TGTGCCAGCAGTGGGGCCTCTGGAGTCGGGGGCGAGCAGTACTTC. Encoded protein: CASSGASGVGGEQYF.

In this sample, this clonotype turned up many times. CDR3 sequence reads: CASSHRDREGIFPEAFF. The CDR3 bases are TGTGCCAGCAGTCACCGGGACAGGGAGGGGATTTTCCCTGAAGCTTTCTTT. This chain joins TRBV6-4 and TRBJ1-1; 9 nucleotides agree with TRBD1. J was trimmed by 6 bases and V by 5 bases; bases with no gene match: 16. This CDR3 has 17 amino acids. Germline-derived CDR1 and CDR2 are MRHNA and SNTAGT.

The chain carries TRBV5-5 and TRBJ1-2, with TRBD1 matching 7 bases. CDR3 length: 15 residues. Germline V gene data show CDR1 as SGHKS and CDR2 as YYEKEE (reference sequence). V trimming: 2 bases; J trimming: 3 bases; junction bases outside the gene matches: 7. The CDR3 sequence: CASSLVLRGDYGYTF. The CDR3 nucleotides are TGTGCCAGCAGCTTAGTCCTCAGGGGGGACTATGGCTACACCTTC.

This clonotype has a handful of counts. V usage is TRBV24-1 and J usage is TRBJ2-7; 11 nucleotides line up with TRBD2. Trimming took 9 bases from V and 2 from J; bases not matched to a gene: 5. The CDR3 covers 14 residues. Germline V gives CDR1 KGHDR, CDR2 SFDVKD. The CDR3 DNA is TGTGCCACCTCTTCGACTAGCGGGACCTACGAGCAGTACTTC. This codes for CATSSTSGTYEQYF.

The chain joins TRBV6-5 to TRBJ1-2, with D hard to call. The V end lost 0 bases, the J end lost 2 bases, and 16 bases lay between the germline ends. The CDR3 contains 17 residues. Germline V gene lookup returns CDR1 MNHEY and CDR2 SVGAGI. DNA of the CDR3: TGTGCCAGCAGTTACTCGATGGCGTGGGCAGAGAACTATGGCTACACCTTC. Translated: CASSYSMAWAENYGYTF.

This chain uses TRBV6-1 with TRBJ1-1, with D unresolved. The CDR3 spans 12 residues. V lost 6 bases and J 3 bases, leaving 8 bases between the germline ends. Germline CDR1 MNHNS, CDR2 SASEGT. CDR3: CASSGRYTEAFF. CDR3 DNA: TGTGCCAGCAGCGGACGTTACACTGAAGCTTTCTTT.

This clonotype was observed many times. The J gene is TRBJ2-7, the V gene TRBV28, with TRBD1 identical over 7 bases. CDR3 length: 14 amino acids. Germline V lookup: CDR1 MDHEN, CDR2 SYDVKM. Trimming took 9 bases from V and 0 from J; bases not matched to a gene: 8. The CDR3 protein is CASYTAGGSYEQYF. The CDR3 DNA sequence: TGTGCCAGTTACACCGCAGGGGGCTCCTACGAGCAGTACTTC.

This clonotype has a count of ten or more. The V and J genes are TRBV6-1 and TRBJ2-7; D possibly matches TRBD1 or TRBD2 (5 bases each). This CDR3 is built from 13 residues. CDR1 and CDR2 (germline): MNHNS, SASEGT. V lost 6 bases and J 6 bases, leaving 15 bases between the germline ends. This CDR3 is CASRGAGTAEQYF. CDR3 sequence (DNA): TGTGCCAGCAGAGGGGCGGGTACGGCCGAGCAGTACTTC.

There are many counts of this clonotype. CDR3 sequence (DNA): TGTGCCAGCTCACCGACAGGGGCTTTCTCTGGAAACACCATATATTTT. Translated: CASSPTGAFSGNTIYF. V is TRBV18 and J is TRBJ1-3; TRBD1 aligns across 8 bases. The CDR3 is made up of 16 amino acids. With V trimmed by 3 bases and J by 0 bases, 4 bases remained unmatched. The germline V gene has CDR1 KGHSH and CDR2 LQKENI.

This clonotype was recorded at least ten times. The chain carries TRBV7-2 and TRBJ1-2; 9 bases match TRBD1. Per germline, CDR1 SGHTA and CDR2 FQGNSA. V was pared by 5 bases and J by 8 bases, with 6 bases of the junction left unmatched. The CDR3 is 13 residues long. The chain's CDR3 is CASSPDRGWGYTF. DNA of the CDR3: TGTGCCAGCAGCCCGGACAGGGGATGGGGCTACACCTTC.

This clonotype was seen ten or more times. The rearrangement joins TRBV27 to TRBJ1-1, with 10 bases identical to TRBD1. Germline CDR1 reads MNHEY; CDR2 reads SMNVEV (reference sequence). With 3 bases clipped from V and 4 bases from J, the junction kept 5 bases outside the gene matches. This CDR3 region has 15 residues. The CDR3 bases are TGTGCCAGCAGTTTTTTTGGGGACAGGGGCACTGAAGCTTTCTTT. It is translated as CASSFFGDRGTEAFF.

Only a few counts were recorded for this clonotype. The rearrangement links TRBV28 to TRBJ1-3, with a tentative D call TRBD1 (5 bases). V gave up 8 bases and J gave up 8 bases, with 19 bases separating them. CDR1 is MDHEN, CDR2 SYDVKM, per germline. The CDR3 totals 14 residues. Here the CDR3 reads CASCRQSHEYTIYF. DNA for the CDR3: TGTGCCAGCTGCCGACAGTCCCACGAGTACACCATATATTTT.